The entry below gives a single T cell receptor (beta chain) sequence along with its context. This entry comes from a study of blood T cell repertoires in COVID-19. Looking at the study overall: The analysed material was cDNA or gDNA that came from T cells, B-cell-depleted T cells, or PBMCs.

Germline-derived CDR1 and CDR2 are SGHKS and YYEKEE (reference sequence). Trimming removed 2 bases at V and 7 bases at J, with 16 bases between. There are 15 residues in the CDR3. Profiling relied on immunoSEQ multiplex PCR, and the TCRdb table lists in-frame clones only, not all of them. In the table there are 130,000 or so clones, approximately 84% of which are singletons. This chain links TRBV5-5 with TRBJ1-5; D gene uncertain. The sequence came from a woman aged 60 to 75 with acute or convalescent COVID-19. Sequencing was performed on peripheral blood. The CDR3 bases are TGTGCCAGCAGCTTTGGAACTAGAACGAAACAGCCCCAGCATTTT. Protein: CASSFGTRTKQPQHF.